This passage covers 21 T cell receptor beta chains from one sample sequenced in a study of technical replicates of blood from a few donors. The table came from immunoSEQ multiplex PCR; TCRdb's copy has only in-frame clones and leaves some out. In the table there are about 61,000 clones, roughly 97% of which are singletons. The sequenced sample was T cells isolated from PBMCs. The receptors originated from a human donor in good health.

This rearrangement joins TRBV18 to TRBJ2-7; 7 bases agree with TRBD2. CDR3 length equals 15 residues. Trimming at V came to 1 base and at J to 0 bases, leaving 3 bases not matched to a gene. Germline CDR1 reads KGHSH; CDR2 reads LQKENI. CDR3 nucleotide sequence: TGTGCCAGCTCACCACAGGGAGGGTCCTCCTACGAGCAGTACTTC. The encoded protein is CASSPQGGSSYEQYF.

The V gene is TRBV11-2, the J gene TRBJ2-1, with 9 positions matching TRBD2. Per the germline V gene, CDR1 is SGHAT and CDR2 is FQNNGV. Losses at the gene ends were 4 bases for V and 6 bases for J; bases not matched to a gene: 13. This CDR3 has 17 amino acids. This chain's CDR3 is CASSSPLAGGASNEQFF. The CDR3 DNA sequence: TGTGCCAGCAGCTCCCCTCTTGCGGGGGGGGCTAGCAATGAGCAGTTCTTC.

CDR3 nucleotides: TGTGCCAGCAGCTTAGAAGGGCTAGGGGCGCGGCTCACTGAAGCTTTCTTT. This codes for CASSLEGLGARLTEAFF. The gene calls are TRBV5-4 and TRBJ1-1; D is perhaps TRBD1 (5 bases). The CDR3 loop spans 17 amino acids. The V gene lost 2 bases and the J gene lost 4 bases, with 21 bases spanning the gap. Germline V gene lookup returns CDR1 SGHNT and CDR2 YYREEE (reference sequence).

The chain links TRBV7-6 to TRBJ2-3; D unclear. The CDR3 extends over 16 amino acids. V dropped 4 bases and J dropped 1 base, with 15 bases sitting between them. From germline, CDR1 is SGHVS and CDR2 FNYEAQ. The CDR3 loop is CASSSPWVGGTDTQYF. In nucleotides, the CDR3 is TGTGCCAGCAGCTCACCCTGGGTGGGCGGCACAGATACGCAGTATTTT.

This clone showed up just once. The V gene is TRBV19, the J gene TRBJ2-3; TRBD1 might be the D (5 bases). Trimming cost V 9 bases and J 6 bases, with 13 bases left between them. The germline CDR1 and CDR2 sequences are LNHDA and SQIVND (reference sequence). CDR3 length: 12 amino acids. CDR3 sequence: CASTAGPDTQYF. The CDR3 DNA follows: TGTGCCAGCACGGCAGGGCCTGATACGCAGTATTTT.

This sequence joins TRBV11-3 and TRBJ2-3, with D perhaps matching TRBD2 (6 bases). The CDR3 covers 15 residues. Germline lookup yields CDR1 SGHNT and CDR2 YENEEA. V was clipped by 5 bases and J by 1 base, with 13 bases between them. CDR3 sequence (DNA): TGTGCCAGCAGCGTTCGACTAGTGGGCACAGATACGCAGTATTTT. This encodes CASSVRLVGTDTQYF.

In its sample, this clone is medium-sized. The chain combines TRBV5-8 with TRBJ1-3, with 8 bases identical to TRBD1. The germline CDR1 and CDR2 sequences are SGHTS and YDEGEE. The CDR3 spans 17 residues. V shed 5 bases and J 2 bases; nucleotides not matched to a gene: 12. The CDR3 coding sequence is TGTGCCAGCAGTTTCGACAGGGGAAGCGGGACTGGAAACACCATATATTTT. This gives the protein CASSFDRGSGTGNTIYF.

This sequence joins TRBV29-1 and TRBJ2-3; tentatively, D is TRBD1 (6 bases). The CDR3 sequence is 14 residues long. CDR1 is SQVTM and CDR2 is ANQGSEA in the germline V gene. V gave up 5 bases and J gave up 6 bases, with 18 bases separating them. The CDR3 reads CSVRTVLGRDTQYF. The CDR3 nucleotides read TGCAGCGTTAGGACAGTTTTAGGACGGGATACGCAGTATTTT.

This clone came up a few times. This chain uses TRBV2 with TRBJ1-6; 8 positions agree with TRBD1. The V segment lost 11 bases and the J segment 3 bases; nucleotides outside the gene matches: 6. CDR1 SNHLY and CDR2 FYNNEI come from the germline V gene. The CDR3 runs 14 residues. Here the CDR3 DNA reads TGTGCCGGACAACAGGGGGACTATAATTCACCCCTCCACTTT. Translated, it gives CAGQQGDYNSPLHF.

CDR3 nucleotides: TGTGCCAGTAGTACAATTCCTACTGGGACAGGGCAAAATCAGCCCCAGCATTTT. Protein sequence: CASSTIPTGTGQNQPQHF. The rearrangement joins TRBV19 to TRBJ1-5; 9 nucleotides align to TRBD1. CDR3 length: 18 amino acids. Germline trimming cut 4 bases from V and 4 bases from J; bases unmatched to any gene: 14. The germline V gene encodes CDR1 LNHDA and CDR2 SQIVND (reference sequence).

The DNA of the CDR3 is TGTGCCAGCAGTTTGGAGGCCGATCAGCCCCAGCATTTT. Protein sequence: CASSLEADQPQHF. V and J are TRBV28 and TRBJ1-5; D ambiguous. V was pared by 3 bases and J by 5 bases, with 8 bases between. Germline V lookup: CDR1 MDHEN, CDR2 SYDVKM. The CDR3 consists of 13 residues.

The chain has TRBV6-5 and TRBJ2-7; D possibly corresponds to TRBD1 (6 bases). The CDR3 is 15 amino acids. Trimming removed 0 bases from V and 3 bases from J, with 12 bases in between. In germline, CDR1 is MNHEY, CDR2 SVGAGI. CDR3: CASSYSAQGGYEQYF. For the CDR3, the DNA is TGTGCCAGCAGTTACTCGGCACAGGGTGGCTACGAGCAGTACTTC.

The genes are TRBV9 and TRBJ1-2; no reliable D call. Deletions cut 4 bases from V and 5 bases from J, with 15 bases between. The CDR3 extends over 14 amino acids. Germline V gene sequence: CDR1 SGDLS, CDR2 YYNGEE. The CDR3 DNA sequence: TGTGCCAGCAGCTCCGGAGAGGAGGGTTATGGCTACACCTTC. This encodes CASSSGEEGYGYTF.

The V and J genes are TRBV19 and TRBJ2-5, with 11 bases identical to TRBD1. After removal of 5 bases from V and 5 bases from J, the junction contained 10 bases not matched to a gene. The germline V gene encodes CDR1 LNHDA and CDR2 SQIVND (reference sequence). The CDR3 runs 16 residues. CDR3 sequence: CASSATGTGGRETQYF. CDR3 nucleotides: TGTGCCAGTAGTGCCACCGGGACAGGGGGTAGGGAGACCCAGTACTTC.

The chain combines TRBV6-5 with TRBJ2-3; 10 bases map to TRBD2. The CDR3 covers 15 residues. Germline V gene sequence: CDR1 MNHEY, CDR2 SVGAGI. The V segment lost 2 bases and the J segment 5 bases; nucleotides outside the gene matches: 4. CDR3 sequence reads: CASSYPERGGDTQYF. Here the CDR3 DNA reads TGTGCCAGCAGTTACCCGGAGCGGGGGGGAGATACGCAGTATTTT.

V is TRBV5-1 and J is TRBJ2-5; a weak D match, TRBD1 (6 bases). This CDR3 has 14 residues. Germline lookup yields CDR1 SGHRS and CDR2 YFSETQ. Between the trimmed V and J ends, which lost 0 bases and 7 bases, there was a span of 13 bases. The CDR3 here is CASSLAKGESTQYF. The CDR3 coding sequence is TGCGCCAGCAGCTTGGCCAAGGGGGAGTCGACCCAGTACTTC.

The V gene is TRBV10-1, the J gene TRBJ2-3; D may be TRBD2 (6 bases). In germline, CDR1 is WNHNN, CDR2 SYGVQD (reference sequence). V lost 6 bases and J 3 bases, leaving 10 bases between the germline ends. The CDR3 is 13 amino acids. The CDR3 coding sequence is TGCGCCAGCAGCGGGACTGGTACAGATACGCAGTATTTT. Its translation: CASSGTGTDTQYF.

This clone was observed a single time. The V call is TRBV2, the J call TRBJ2-1; D ambiguous. Germline CDR1 SNHLY, CDR2 FYNNEI. The CDR3 is 12 residues long. Trimming took off 5 bases at V and 7 bases at J, with 9 bases between the two ends. In DNA, the CDR3 is TGTGCCAGCAGTCTACAGAATAATGAGCAGTTCTTC. It codes for CASSLQNNEQFF.

The V and J genes are TRBV11-1 and TRBJ2-7; D not resolved. The germline V gene has CDR1 SGHAT and CDR2 FQDESV (reference sequence). V was clipped by 1 base and J by 1 base, with 8 bases between them. This CDR3 is built from 14 residues. This CDR3 is CASSLGSESYEQYF. The CDR3 region has the DNA TGTGCCAGCAGCTTAGGTTCGGAGTCCTACGAGCAGTACTTC.

The V and J genes are TRBV11-1 and TRBJ2-1; D is uncertain. CDR1 SGHAT and CDR2 FQDESV come from the germline V gene (reference sequence). The V and J ends lost 0 bases and 7 bases respectively, with 4 bases between them. CDR3 size: 12 residues. CDR3 bases: TGTGCCAGCAGCTTAGCCGGGAATGAGCAGTTCTTC. Amino acids: CASSLAGNEQFF.

The genes are TRBV16 and TRBJ2-3, with 10 bases aligning to TRBD1. V shed 6 bases, J shed 4 bases, and the junction held 7 bases outside the gene matches. Germline lookup yields CDR1 KGHSY and CDR2 FQNENV. The CDR3 has 15 amino acids. CDR3 coding DNA: TGTGCCAGCAGACCCGGGACAGGGGAACCAGATACGCAGTATTTT. This gives the protein CASRPGTGEPDTQYF.